Reported below is one T cell receptor beta chain. The target antigen is unknown. These data come from a study of T cell responses to AZD1222 COVID-19 vaccine. Study-level points and caveats: Regions left unmutated in variants are reportedly the target of nearly half of spike-specific TCRs. White British people made up most donors, females outnumbered males, and clonal diversity was possibly underestimated. Researchers report vaccine-associated CD4 TCRs spanning spike, with dominance at 160-218 and 743-854. At baseline, seropositivity was found in only a handful of AZD1222 recipients.

CDR1 is MNHEY, CDR2 SMNVEV, per germline (reference sequence). The CDR3 has 15 residues. With V trimmed by 6 bases and J by 12 bases, 15 bases remained unmatched. Assay: immunoSEQ multiplex PCR; the TCRdb copy retains only in-frame clones and omits some. Counted here are over 110,000 clones, around 93% occurring once; the ten biggest clones make up roughly 4.9%. This chain links TRBV27 with TRBJ2-1; 9 bases match TRBD2. The sequences come from peripheral blood, collected on day 0 of AZD1222 vaccination. The TCR comes from an adult in good health. CDR3 region: CASSAASGILIRQFF. DNA for the CDR3: TGTGCCAGCAGCGCGGCTAGCGGGATATTAATTAGGCAGTTCTTC.